This TCR beta chain originates from a study of beta chain features in type 1 diabetes (dated by TCRdb to 2016 to 2018). Context from the whole study: Patients and healthy donors did not differ in mean age, gender distribution, total cell number or subset yield. Whereas all 28 donors provided naive and central memory subsets, regulatory and stem cell-like memory subsets were isolated from just 8 patients and roughly eight healthy donors. A total of roughly 100,000,000 sorted cells were examined across all samples, and the number of cells per subset was strongly correlated with RNA yield. The study compared the TCRB repertoires of sorted circulating CD4+ T cell subsets in recently diagnosed type 1 diabetes patients with those in matched healthy donors.

General study outcomes and caveats: Because cDNA was sequenced instead of genomic DNA, highly expressing activated cells could be over-represented, though the groups showed no difference in activation or CD3 levels. PCR may preferentially amplify shorter templates, but because patient and control samples were amplified and corrected together, any resulting skew would affect both groups equally. Naive, central memory and regulatory TCRB repertoires appeared more similar among patients than among healthy donors. Fewer insertions and more nucleotide deletions at VDJ recombination sites were observed in patients with type 1 diabetes, implying thymic rearrangement abnormalities. Only small numbers of individuals were included in the HLA sub-analyses, which left unresolved whether HLA type had any influence on TCRB rearrangement. In all four CD4+ subsets, TCRB CDR3 length was moderately but significantly shorter in type 1 diabetes patients.

This clone was observed at least ten times. No cognate antigen has been identified for it. No base quality values were provided; no much bigger clone lies one nucleotide off. Distinct nucleotide sequences in the sample also encode this CDR3. A single peripheral blood draw of approximately 100 mL on average was collected from each donor into heparinised tubes. A BD FACSAria II was used to sort naive, central memory, regulatory and stem cell-like memory CD4+ T cells with a panel that included CD45RO, CCR7, CD25, CD127, CD95 and CD27. Purity was above 95% for every sorted population. PBMCs were separated immediately by Lymphoprep density gradient centrifugation and were stained directly, without being cultured. So that batch effects would be minimized, each experiment stained and sorted samples in pairs, pairing one healthy donor with one patient. The entire isolated RNA was reverse transcribed using the High Capacity cDNA Reverse Transcription Kit, and thus expressed TCRB transcripts were sequenced. Naive, central memory and regulatory T cell samples underwent deep immunoSEQ sequencing, averaging around 3.7 million total reads per sample. Sorted cells were lysed in RLT buffer and RNA was extracted with DNase-treated RNeasy Micro or Mini kits, depending on cell number. To prevent cross-contamination, each cell subset was processed individually, whereas patient and healthy donor samples were processed jointly. The immunoSEQ multiplex PCR was used to amplify TCRB sequences from cDNA, yielding 87-bp fragments that span the CDR3 region. The amplicons were sequenced using the Illumina HiSeq platform. Per the authors' processing: PCR bias was computationally corrected using synthetic template baselines, reads within Hamming distance 2 were collapsed, and singletons that could not be merged were discarded. Reads were aligned to IMGT to assign V, D and J genes, CDR3 length, and insertions or deletions at six rearrangement sites. Within each subset, clonotype counts were normalized to sorted cell number, and only after that were true diversity and Gini coefficients computed with the tcR R package. Repertoire sharing was quantified using the overlap coefficient calculated on TCRB nucleotide sequences. This is the immuneACCESS table as TCRdb keeps it, with only in-frame sequences that have V and J called. A part of the clones is gone; compared with another copy, unresolved V genes explain less than half, and the rest is unexplained. V, J and clone size were drawn from that table, and D and trimming were deduced from the DNA. The sample includes more than 300,000 clones, with 9.6% observed a single time. In total, the top ten clones hold about 0.64% of the sample.

This clonotype originated in a man in his thirties or forties with type 1 diabetes. The sequenced sample was central memory CD4+ T cells from blood.

The bases read TGTGCCAGCAGCTTTGGAGGTTCCGGGGCCAACGTCCTGACTTTC. It encodes CASSFGGSGANVLTF. The V and J genes are TRBV7-2 and TRBJ2-6, and the D gene may be TRBD2, 5 bases matching. Deletion took 3 bases off V and 4 bases off J, with a span of 10 bases between the germline ends. CDR1 and CDR2, looked up from the germline V gene, are SGHTA and FQGNSA. The CDR3 measures 15 amino acids from cysteine to phenylalanine. Just the 45-base CDR3 DNA is kept, in frame starting at base 1.